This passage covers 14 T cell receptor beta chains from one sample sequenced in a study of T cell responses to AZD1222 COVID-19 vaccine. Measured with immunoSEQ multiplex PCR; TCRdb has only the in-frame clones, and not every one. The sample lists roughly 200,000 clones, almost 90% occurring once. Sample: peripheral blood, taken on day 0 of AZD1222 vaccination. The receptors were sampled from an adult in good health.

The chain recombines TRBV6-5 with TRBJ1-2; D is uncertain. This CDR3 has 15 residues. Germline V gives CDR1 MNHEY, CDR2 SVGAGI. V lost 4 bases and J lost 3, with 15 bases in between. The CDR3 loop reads CASSSGQTVDYGYTF. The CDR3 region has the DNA TGTGCCAGCAGTTCCGGCCAAACAGTGGACTATGGCTACACCTTC.

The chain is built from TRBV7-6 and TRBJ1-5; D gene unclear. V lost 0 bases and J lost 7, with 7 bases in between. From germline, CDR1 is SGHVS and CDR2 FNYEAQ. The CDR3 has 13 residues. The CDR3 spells CASSLAAGQPQHF. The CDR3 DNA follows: TGTGCCAGCAGCTTAGCCGCTGGGCAGCCCCAGCATTTT.

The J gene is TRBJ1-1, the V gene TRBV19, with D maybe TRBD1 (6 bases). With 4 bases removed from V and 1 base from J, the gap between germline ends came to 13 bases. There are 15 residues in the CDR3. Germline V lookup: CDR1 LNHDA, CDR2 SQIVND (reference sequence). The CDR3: CASSTSGAENTEAFF. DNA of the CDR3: TGTGCCAGTAGTACCTCAGGGGCCGAGAACACTGAAGCTTTCTTT.

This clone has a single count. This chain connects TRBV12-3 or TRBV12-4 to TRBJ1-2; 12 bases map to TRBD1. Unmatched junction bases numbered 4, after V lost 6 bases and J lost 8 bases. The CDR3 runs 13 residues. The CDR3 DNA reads TGTGCCAGCAGCCTAGGGACAGGGGGCGGCTACACCTTC. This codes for CASSLGTGGGYTF.

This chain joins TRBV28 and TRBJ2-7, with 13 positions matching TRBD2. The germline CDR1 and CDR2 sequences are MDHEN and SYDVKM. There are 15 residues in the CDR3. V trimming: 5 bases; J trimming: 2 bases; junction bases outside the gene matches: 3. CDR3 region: CASSKGLAGTYEQYF. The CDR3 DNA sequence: TGTGCCAGCAGTAAGGGACTAGCGGGGACCTACGAGCAGTACTTC.

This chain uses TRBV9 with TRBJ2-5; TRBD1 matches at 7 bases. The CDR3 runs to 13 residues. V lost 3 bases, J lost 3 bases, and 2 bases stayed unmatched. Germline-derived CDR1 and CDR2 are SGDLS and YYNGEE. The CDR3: CASSDRGEETQYF. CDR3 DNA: TGTGCCAGCAGCGACAGGGGAGAAGAGACCCAGTACTTC.

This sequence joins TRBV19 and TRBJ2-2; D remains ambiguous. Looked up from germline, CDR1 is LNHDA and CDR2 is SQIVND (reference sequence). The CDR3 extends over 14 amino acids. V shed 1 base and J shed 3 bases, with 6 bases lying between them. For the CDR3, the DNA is TGTGCCAGTAGTATAGGTGGGGACACCGGGGAGCTGTTTTTT. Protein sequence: CASSIGGDTGELFF.

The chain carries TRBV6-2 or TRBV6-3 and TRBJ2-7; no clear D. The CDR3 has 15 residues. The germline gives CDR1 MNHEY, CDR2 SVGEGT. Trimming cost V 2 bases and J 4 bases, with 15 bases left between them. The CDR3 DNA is TGTGCCAGCAGTTACGTAGGTACAGAGGTTTACGAGCAGTACTTC. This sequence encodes CASSYVGTEVYEQYF.

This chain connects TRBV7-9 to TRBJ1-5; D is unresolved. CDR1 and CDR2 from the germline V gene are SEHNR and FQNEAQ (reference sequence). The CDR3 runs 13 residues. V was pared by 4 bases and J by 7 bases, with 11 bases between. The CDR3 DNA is TGTGCCAGCAGCTCGGAGGGTGGACAGCCCCAGCATTTT. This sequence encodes CASSSEGGQPQHF.

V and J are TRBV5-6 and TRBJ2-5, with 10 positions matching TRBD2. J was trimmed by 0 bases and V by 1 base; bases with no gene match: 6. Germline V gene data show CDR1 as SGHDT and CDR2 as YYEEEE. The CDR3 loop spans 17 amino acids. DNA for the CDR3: TGTGCCAGCAGCTTGACTAGCGGGGTTCTATACCAAGAGACCCAGTACTTC. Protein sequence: CASSLTSGVLYQETQYF.

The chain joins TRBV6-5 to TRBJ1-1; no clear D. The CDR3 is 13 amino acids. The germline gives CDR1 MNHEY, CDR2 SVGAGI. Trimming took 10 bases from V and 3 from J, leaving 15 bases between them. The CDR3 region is CATYAVFDTEAFF. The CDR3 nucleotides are TGTGCCACCTATGCGGTGTTTGACACTGAAGCTTTCTTT.

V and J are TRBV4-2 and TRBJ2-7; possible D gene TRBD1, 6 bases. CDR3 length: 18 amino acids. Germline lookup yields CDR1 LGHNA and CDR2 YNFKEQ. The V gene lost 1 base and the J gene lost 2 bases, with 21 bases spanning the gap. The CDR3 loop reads CASSQARRGPESPYEQYF. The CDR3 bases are TGTGCCAGCAGCCAAGCCCGCAGGGGTCCGGAGTCCCCCTACGAGCAGTACTTC.

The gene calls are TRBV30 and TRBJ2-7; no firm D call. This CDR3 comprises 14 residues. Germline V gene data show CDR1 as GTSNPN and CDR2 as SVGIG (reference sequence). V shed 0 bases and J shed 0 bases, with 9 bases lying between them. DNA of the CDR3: TGTGCCTGGAGTGTAAGGCGTCGCTCCTACGAGCAGTACTTC. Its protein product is CAWSVRRRSYEQYF.

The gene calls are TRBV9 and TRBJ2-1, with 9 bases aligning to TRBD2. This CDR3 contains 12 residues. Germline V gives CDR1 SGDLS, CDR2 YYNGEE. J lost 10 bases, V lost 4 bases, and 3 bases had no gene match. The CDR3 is CASSTLAGEQFF. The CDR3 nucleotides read TGTGCCAGCAGCACCCTAGCGGGGGAGCAGTTCTTC.